The present T cell receptor (beta chain) was sequenced within a study of T cells in Graves' hyperthyroidism and ophthalmopathy. Germline CDR1 is LGHNA and CDR2 is YSLEER. The CDR3 has 16 amino acids. Trimming at V came to 0 bases and at J to 3 bases, leaving 8 bases not matched to a gene. TCR beta CDR3 regions were amplified from RNA. In the first-round RT-PCR of the TCR CDR3, the HTBI primer set was used. TCRdb fed the multiplex PCR reads into MiXCR, producing one record per CDR3 protein. Found here are about half a million distinct CDR3 sequences, 15% to 20% of them singletons; the top ten hold 25% to 30%. A few counts support this clonotype.

This sequence originates from a woman aged 25 to 39 with Graves' ophthalmopathy. Sequencing input: blood. The J gene is TRBJ2-7, the V gene TRBV4-3; 7 bases line up with TRBD1. CDR3 residues: CASSQDEGQAGYEQYF. The CDR3, as DNA: TGCGCCAGCAGCCAAGACGAAGGACAGGCCGGCTACGAGCAGTACTTC.